A single sample is the source of the 21 T cell receptor beta chains below, sequenced in a study of shared clonotypes between healthy human individuals. CD45RO negativity and positive selection for CCR7 defined naive CD8 cells, a population that excluded terminally differentiated effector memory CD45RA+ cells. The assay was immunoSEQ multiplex PCR, and TCRdb's table has in-frame clones only and misses some. Among 650,000 to 800,000 clones listed, 92% were seen once. The source material was naive CD8+ T cells sorted from blood. These receptors all come from a man aged 25-45 years in good health.

The J gene is TRBJ2-1, the V gene TRBV30, with D perhaps matching TRBD1 or TRBD2 (5 bases each). Per germline, CDR1 GTSNPN and CDR2 SVGIG (reference sequence). Trimming cost V 3 bases and J 0 bases, with 9 bases left between them. The CDR3 runs 14 residues. CDR3 nucleotides: TGTGCCTGGAGGTGGGGGAGCTCCTACAATGAGCAGTTCTTC. This translates into CAWRWGSSYNEQFF.

CDR3 amino acids: CASSSAKGGNEQYF. The CDR3 DNA is TGTGCCAGCAGTTCCGCCAAGGGAGGGAACGAGCAGTACTTC. The V call is TRBV27, the J call TRBJ2-7; 7 bases are a match to TRBD2. Per the germline V gene, CDR1 is MNHEY and CDR2 is SMNVEV (reference sequence). Trimming removed 4 bases from V and 5 bases from J; junction bases left unmatched: 8. There are 14 residues in the CDR3.

This clone was counted once. This chain uses TRBV7-8 with TRBJ2-7, with 10 bases matching TRBD2. The germline V gene encodes CDR1 SGHVS and CDR2 FQNEAQ. The CDR3 has 14 amino acids. V lost 8 bases to trimming and J lost 0 bases; unmatched junction nucleotides: 4. CDR3 sequence: CASGLAESSYEQYF. CDR3 coding DNA: TGTGCCAGCGGACTAGCGGAAAGCTCCTACGAGCAGTACTTC.

The chain is built from TRBV7-6 and TRBJ2-1; a weak D match, TRBD2 (6 bases). V dropped 3 bases and J dropped 0 bases, with 15 bases sitting between them. The CDR3 is 17 residues long. CDR1 and CDR2 from the germline V gene are SGHVS and FNYEAQ. Here the CDR3 reads CASSLGPGGASYNEQFF. CDR3 coding DNA: TGTGCCAGCAGCTTGGGCCCTGGCGGGGCCTCCTACAATGAGCAGTTCTTC.

The gene calls are TRBV29-1 and TRBJ2-7; the match to TRBD1 covers 10 bases. Germline values: CDR1 SQVTM, CDR2 ANQGSEA. V shed 4 bases and J 6 bases; nucleotides not matched to a gene: 6. CDR3 length: 13 amino acids. CDR3 in amino acids: CSVARTGGGEQYF. The CDR3 nucleotides read TGCAGCGTTGCCCGGACAGGGGGAGGCGAGCAGTACTTC.

The chain links TRBV14 to TRBJ2-7; 7 nucleotides match TRBD2. J gave up 5 bases and V 2 bases, and 3 bases lay outside the gene matches. CDR1 and CDR2 from the germline V gene are SGHDN and FVKESK. The CDR3 runs to 13 residues. The CDR3 coding sequence is TGTGCCAGCAGCCAACAGGGACTACACGAGCAGTACTTC. Protein: CASSQQGLHEQYF.

The V and J genes are TRBV2 and TRBJ2-7, with 7 bases lining up with TRBD1. This CDR3 is 12 amino acids long. The V gene's germline CDR1 is SNHLY and CDR2 FYNNEI. With 7 bases clipped from V and 5 bases from J, the junction kept 5 bases outside the gene matches. The DNA of the CDR3 is TGTGCCAGCACTGACAGGGCCGACGAGCAGTACTTC. This gives the protein CASTDRADEQYF.

This clone has only one observation. The chain combines TRBV7-6 with TRBJ2-1; D is ambiguous. This CDR3 contains 12 residues. Germline-derived CDR1 and CDR2 are SGHVS and FNYEAQ. Trimming took off 5 bases at V and 7 bases at J, with 9 bases between the two ends. The CDR3 here is CASSRIGNEQFF. CDR3 sequence (DNA): TGTGCCAGCAGCCGAATAGGGAATGAGCAGTTCTTC.

The table lists this clone with a count of one. CDR3 nucleotide sequence: TGTGCCAGCAGTGAAGCCCCTCGGGGGTCCGAGACCCAGTACTTC. Translated, it gives CASSEAPRGSETQYF. The chain couples TRBV2 to TRBJ2-5; the D gene is possibly TRBD2 (6 bases). The CDR3 spans 15 residues. The V and J ends lost 0 bases and 5 bases respectively, with 13 bases between them. Germline V gene lookup returns CDR1 SNHLY and CDR2 FYNNEI.

This chain joins TRBV4-1 and TRBJ2-7; 8 nucleotides align to TRBD1. V was clipped by 2 bases and J by 3 bases; unmatched bases: 9. The CDR3 has 16 amino acids. Germline CDR1 reads MGHRA; CDR2 reads YSYEKL. The chain's CDR3 is CASSQLPGTGGYEQYF. CDR3 DNA: TGCGCCAGCAGCCAACTCCCTGGGACAGGAGGCTACGAGCAGTACTTC.

The gene calls are TRBV29-1 and TRBJ2-4; 9 bases fit TRBD2. The trim removed 7 bases at V and 2 bases at J, leaving 3 bases unmatched. The CDR3 covers 13 residues. Germline V gives CDR1 SQVTM, CDR2 ANQGSEA. The CDR3 DNA is TGCAGCGCCGGACTAGCGACCAAAAACATTCAGTACTTC. The encoded protein is CSAGLATKNIQYF. The entire variable domain, with the rest obtained from reference TRBV29-1 and TRBJ2-4, is as follows: SAVISQKPSRDICQRGTSLTIQCQVDSQVTMMFWYRQQPGQSLTLIATANQGSEATYESGFVIDKFPISRPNLTFSTLTVSNMSPEDSSIYLCSAGLATKNIQYFGAGTRLSVL.

This chain links TRBV7-8 with TRBJ2-1, with D maybe TRBD2 (6 bases). This CDR3 region has 13 residues. Trimming cost V 4 bases and J 9 bases, with 13 bases left between them. Germline values: CDR1 SGHVS, CDR2 FQNEAQ. The CDR3 spells CASSSASGGEQFF. The DNA of the CDR3 is TGTGCCAGCAGCTCCGCCTCCGGGGGTGAGCAGTTCTTC.

J is TRBJ1-1 and V is TRBV5-4; 7 nucleotides agree with TRBD1. V was clipped by 3 bases and J by 2 bases; unmatched bases: 7. The CDR3 covers 15 residues. From germline, CDR1 is SGHNT and CDR2 YYREEE (reference sequence). CDR3 in DNA: TGTGCCAGCAGCTGGGGGGACAGCTTAAACACTGAAGCTTTCTTT. Its translation: CASSWGDSLNTEAFF.

The chain carries TRBV7-8 and TRBJ2-1; 7 bases are a match to TRBD2. CDR1 SGHVS and CDR2 FQNEAQ come from the germline V gene. With V trimmed by 4 bases and J by 0 bases, 6 bases remained unmatched. The CDR3 contains 16 residues. As DNA, the CDR3 is TGTGCCAGCAGCTCTAAAGCGGGGCGCTCCTACAATGAGCAGTTCTTC. This gives the protein CASSSKAGRSYNEQFF.

The CDR3 DNA sequence: TGTGCCAGCAGTGAACTTGGGACTAGCTACCCGCAGTATTTT. Translation gives CASSELGTSYPQYF. The chain couples TRBV6-1 to TRBJ2-3; 9 bases match TRBD2. The CDR3 covers 14 residues. The germline V gene encodes CDR1 MNHNS and CDR2 SASEGT. Unmatched junction bases numbered 7, after V lost 2 bases and J lost 10 bases.

V and J are TRBV4-1 and TRBJ2-1, with D perhaps being TRBD1 or TRBD2 (5 bases each). The germline V and J ends were trimmed by 3 bases and 0 bases, with 12 bases remaining between them. The CDR3 is made up of 16 amino acids. The germline V gene encodes CDR1 MGHRA and CDR2 YSYEKL. Here the CDR3 reads CASSHWDDSSYNEQFF. DNA for the CDR3: TGCGCCAGCAGCCACTGGGACGACTCCTCCTACAATGAGCAGTTCTTC.

The chain combines TRBV2 with TRBJ1-5, with D uncertain. Germline lookup yields CDR1 SNHLY and CDR2 FYNNEI. This CDR3 region has 15 residues. The V and J ends lost 5 bases and 2 bases respectively, with 13 bases between them. This CDR3 is CASSFRVGGNQPQHF. The CDR3 region has the DNA TGTGCCAGCAGTTTTAGGGTCGGGGGCAATCAGCCCCAGCATTTT. The full variable domain, its missing parts supplied by reference TRBV2 and TRBJ1-5, is EPEVTQTPSHQVTQMGQEVILRCVPISNHLYFYWYRQILGQKVEFLVSFYNNEISEKSEIFDDQFSVERPDGSNFTLKIRSTKLEDSAMYFCASSFRVGGNQPQHFGDGTRLSIL.

The chain recombines TRBV5-1 with TRBJ2-3, with D tentatively TRBD2 (6 bases). The CDR3 is 13 residues long. Germline V gene data show CDR1 as SGHRS and CDR2 as YFSETQ. V was clipped by 7 bases and J by 0 bases, with 9 bases between them. This chain's CDR3 is CASGRESTDTQYF. The CDR3 DNA sequence: TGCGCCAGCGGGCGGGAAAGCACAGATACGCAGTATTTT.

The V gene is TRBV6-1, the J gene TRBJ1-1; maybe TRBD1 (6 bases). CDR3 length: 15 amino acids. Trimming left V 0 bases short and J 6 bases short, with 14 bases between. In germline, CDR1 is MNHNS, CDR2 SASEGT. CDR3 sequence: CASSEALGGGAEAFF. CDR3 bases: TGTGCCAGCAGTGAAGCTCTAGGGGGGGGAGCTGAAGCTTTCTTT.

The V gene is TRBV15, the J gene TRBJ2-7; D is ambiguous. CDR3 length: 16 amino acids. Germline V lookup: CDR1 LNHNV, CDR2 YYDKDF (reference sequence). Trimming cost V 0 bases and J 5 bases, with 17 bases left between them. The CDR3 DNA reads TGTGCCACCAGCAGAGACCGTTATTCCGGTGGCCACGAGCAGTACTTC. It codes for CATSRDRYSGGHEQYF.

The J gene is TRBJ1-5, the V gene TRBV28; 7 bases line up with TRBD1. The CDR3 length is 18 residues. The V gene end was trimmed by 10 bases and the J gene end by 9 bases; junction bases not matched to a gene: 27. Germline CDR1 MDHEN, CDR2 SYDVKM. CDR3 protein: CATRLILPDSGTVLPQHF. CDR3 nucleotide sequence: TGTGCCACCCGACTGATCCTACCCGATTCAGGGACAGTCCTGCCCCAGCATTTT. Full variable domain (rest looked up from reference TRBV28 and TRBJ1-5): DVKVTQSSRYLVKRTGEKVFLECVQDMDHENMFWYRQDPGLGLRLIYFSYDVKMKEKGDIPEGYSVSREKKERFSLILESASTNQTSMYLCATRLILPDSGTVLPQHFGDGTRLSIL.